Listed below are T cell receptor beta chains from one sample, sequenced in a study of T cells after yellow fever vaccination. TCRdb re-called the 5' RACE reads through MiXCR, storing one row per CDR3 protein. The repertoire consists of 340,000 or so distinct CDR3 sequences, with about 12% occurring once and the leading ten covering approximately 3.4%. The specimen was CD4+ T cells sorted from PBMCs, collected 15 days after the yellow fever booster vaccination. These receptor sequences come from a man aged 18 to 30 who received the YFV17D yellow fever vaccine. Both conserved end residues are part of each CDR3. D genes are given only for firm matches. Rows give clone size only sometimes, using once, few, many, or a class for an expanded clone.

d_gene: -
j_gene: TRBJ2-2
v_gene: TRBV6-5
abundance: many
CDR3aa: CASRPGAGNTGELFF
CDR3nt: TGTGCCAGCAGACCCGGTGCAGGGAACACCGGGGAGCTGTTTTTT

d_gene: -
j_gene: TRBJ2-1
v_gene: TRBV9
abundance: -
CDR3aa: CASTQGGGSYNEQFF
CDR3nt: TGTGCCAGCACCCAAGGGGGGGGCTCCTACAATGAGCAGTTCTTC

d_gene: -
j_gene: TRBJ1-3
v_gene: TRBV9
abundance: -
CDR3aa: CASSASPRLDSGNTIYF
CDR3nt: TGTGCCAGCAGCGCCAGTCCCCGACTGGACTCTGGAAACACCATATATTTT

d_gene: TRBD1
j_gene: TRBJ2-5
v_gene: TRBV29-1
abundance: few
CDR3aa: CSVIQGPRQETQYF
CDR3nt: TGCAGCGTCATACAGGGGCCGAGGCAAGAGACCCAGTACTTC

d_gene: -
j_gene: TRBJ2-3
v_gene: TRBV6-2/TRBV6-3
abundance: few
CDR3aa: CASRFWEGDTDTQYF
CDR3nt: TGTGCCAGCAGGTTCTGGGAAGGGGACACAGATACGCAGTATTTT

d_gene: -
j_gene: TRBJ1-2
v_gene: TRBV6-2/TRBV6-3
abundance: few
CDR3aa: CASSYNRIYGYTF
CDR3nt: TGTGCCAGCAGTTATAACAGAATCTATGGCTACACCTTC

d_gene: -
j_gene: TRBJ2-2
v_gene: TRBV18
abundance: few
CDR3aa: CASSPQVPGINTGELFF
CDR3nt: TGTGCCAGCTCACCACAGGTCCCAGGGATTAACACCGGGGAGCTGTTTTTT

d_gene: -
j_gene: TRBJ2-5
v_gene: TRBV12-3/TRBV12-4
abundance: -
CDR3aa: CASSLAAGVTQYF
CDR3nt: TGTGCCAGCAGTTTAGCTGCAGGGGTGACCCAGTACTTC

d_gene: -
j_gene: TRBJ2-5
v_gene: TRBV10-3
abundance: many
CDR3aa: CAISEPGEPQETQYF
CDR3nt: TGTGCCATCAGTGAGCCGGGAGAGCCACAAGAGACCCAGTACTTC

d_gene: -
j_gene: TRBJ2-5
v_gene: TRBV12-3/TRBV12-4
abundance: many
CDR3aa: CASNRDPGLLETQYF
CDR3nt: TGTGCCAGCAATCGGGACCCCGGTTTACTAGAGACCCAGTACTTC

d_gene: TRBD2
j_gene: TRBJ2-1
v_gene: TRBV5-1
abundance: -
CDR3aa: CASSFPLAGQPNEQFF
CDR3nt: TGCGCCAGCAGCTTCCCACTAGCGGGACAACCAAATGAGCAGTTCTTC

d_gene: -
j_gene: TRBJ2-3
v_gene: TRBV5-1
abundance: many
CDR3aa: CASSLADYATDTQYF
CDR3nt: TGCGCCAGCAGCTTGGCGGACTACGCCACAGATACGCAGTATTTT

d_gene: -
j_gene: TRBJ2-2
v_gene: TRBV6-1
abundance: many
CDR3aa: CASRGRDSALEELFF
CDR3nt: TGTGCCAGCAGAGGCAGGGACTCAGCGTTGGAGGAGCTGTTTTTT

d_gene: -
j_gene: TRBJ1-1
v_gene: TRBV5-6
abundance: few
CDR3aa: CASSPGVRGVATEAFF
CDR3nt: TGTGCCAGCAGCCCGGGGGTTAGAGGGGTCGCCACTGAAGCTTTCTTT

d_gene: -
j_gene: TRBJ1-6
v_gene: TRBV27
abundance: -
CDR3aa: CASRAYRDFNSPLHF
CDR3nt: TGTGCCAGCAGAGCTTACAGGGACTTCAATTCACCCCTCCACTTT

d_gene: -
j_gene: TRBJ1-6
v_gene: TRBV5-4
abundance: many
CDR3aa: CASSSLTVANSPLHF
CDR3nt: TGTGCCAGCAGCTCCTTGACAGTCGCTAATTCACCCCTCCACTTT

d_gene: -
j_gene: TRBJ1-1
v_gene: TRBV12-3/TRBV12-4
abundance: few
CDR3aa: CASSRTVSGTEAFF
CDR3nt: TGTGCCAGCAGTCGGACAGTTTCGGGCACTGAAGCTTTCTTT

d_gene: -
j_gene: TRBJ2-3
v_gene: TRBV7-9
abundance: -
CDR3aa: CASSQDGRRDTQYF
CDR3nt: TGTGCCAGCAGCCAAGACGGTCGCAGGGATACGCAGTATTTT

d_gene: -
j_gene: TRBJ1-5
v_gene: TRBV24-1
abundance: few
CDR3aa: CATLLGSPLKGNQPQHF
CDR3nt: TGTGCCACCTTACTTGGGAGCCCTCTAAAGGGCAATCAGCCCCAGCATTTT

d_gene: -
j_gene: TRBJ1-5
v_gene: TRBV19
abundance: -
CDR3aa: CASSYGYTQPQHF
CDR3nt: TGTGCCAGTAGTTACGGGTATACTCAGCCCCAGCATTTT

d_gene: -
j_gene: TRBJ1-1
v_gene: TRBV5-1
abundance: -
CDR3aa: CASRKMGGADTEAFF
CDR3nt: TGCGCCAGCAGAAAAATGGGGGGGGCTGACACTGAAGCTTTCTTT

d_gene: -
j_gene: TRBJ1-4
v_gene: TRBV7-2
abundance: -
CDR3aa: CASRPDRTNEKLFF
CDR3nt: TGTGCCAGCAGACCAGACAGAACTAATGAAAAACTGTTTTTT

d_gene: TRBD1
j_gene: TRBJ1-1
v_gene: TRBV6-6
abundance: few
CDR3aa: CASSYERQGGTEAFF
CDR3nt: TGTGCCAGCAGTTACGAAAGACAGGGGGGAACTGAAGCTTTCTTT

d_gene: TRBD2
j_gene: TRBJ2-3
v_gene: TRBV5-1
abundance: many
CDR3aa: CASSLEKRGGTDTQYF
CDR3nt: TGCGCCAGCAGCTTGGAAAAGCGGGGGGGCACAGATACGCAGTATTTT

d_gene: TRBD2
j_gene: TRBJ2-3
v_gene: TRBV4-2
abundance: many
CDR3aa: CASSQATSGTDTQYF
CDR3nt: TGTGCCAGCAGCCAAGCCACTAGCGGCACAGATACGCAGTATTTT

d_gene: TRBD2
j_gene: TRBJ2-3
v_gene: TRBV20-1
abundance: -
CDR3aa: CSARNAGGPSDTQYF
CDR3nt: TGCAGTGCTAGGAACGCGGGGGGGCCCTCAGATACGCAGTATTTT

d_gene: TRBD1
j_gene: TRBJ1-4
v_gene: TRBV5-1
abundance: few
CDR3aa: CASSPGPPGQGNEKLFF
CDR3nt: TGCGCCAGCAGCCCGGGGCCCCCGGGACAGGGTAATGAAAAACTGTTTTTT

d_gene: TRBD2
j_gene: TRBJ2-5
v_gene: TRBV6-9
abundance: -
CDR3aa: CASSSRRSGRIETQYF
CDR3nt: TGTGCCAGCAGTTCCCGGCGGAGCGGGAGAATAGAGACCCAGTACTTC

d_gene: -
j_gene: TRBJ1-1
v_gene: TRBV25-1
abundance: -
CDR3aa: CASSEIGGVVNTEAFF
CDR3nt: TGTGCCAGCAGTGAAATAGGGGGGGTGGTGAACACTGAAGCTTTCTTT

d_gene: -
j_gene: TRBJ2-3
v_gene: TRBV21-1
abundance: -
CDR3aa: CASSKVTGPDTQYF
CDR3nt: TGTGCCAGCAGCAAAGTTACGGGGCCAGATACGCAGTATTTT

d_gene: TRBD1
j_gene: TRBJ1-2
v_gene: TRBV12-3/TRBV12-4
abundance: many
CDR3aa: CASSLGRTGGGRGYTF
CDR3nt: TGTGCCAGCAGTTTAGGGAGGACAGGGGGCGGTCGTGGCTACACCTTC

d_gene: -
j_gene: TRBJ1-4
v_gene: TRBV5-1
abundance: few
CDR3aa: CASRIGGGTNEKLFF
CDR3nt: TGCGCCAGCAGAATCGGTGGGGGAACTAATGAAAAACTGTTTTTT

d_gene: -
j_gene: TRBJ2-2
v_gene: TRBV7-9
abundance: many
CDR3aa: CASSFGGSGTPGELFF
CDR3nt: TGTGCCAGCAGCTTTGGGGGTTCCGGGACTCCCGGGGAGCTGTTTTTT

d_gene: TRBD1
j_gene: TRBJ1-2
v_gene: TRBV20-1
abundance: few
CDR3aa: CSAQTVRDRGFNYGYTF
CDR3nt: TGCAGTGCTCAGACCGTCCGGGACAGGGGTTTCAACTATGGCTACACCTTC

d_gene: -
j_gene: TRBJ1-4
v_gene: TRBV9
abundance: many
CDR3aa: CASSAQTGGGEKLFF
CDR3nt: TGTGCCAGCAGCGCCCAGACAGGCGGTGGTGAAAAACTGTTTTTT

d_gene: -
j_gene: TRBJ2-3
v_gene: TRBV6-5
abundance: few
CDR3aa: CASSLQSGTDTQYF
CDR3nt: TGTGCCAGCAGTCTGCAGTCCGGCACAGATACGCAGTATTTT

d_gene: -
j_gene: TRBJ2-1
v_gene: TRBV29-1
abundance: few
CDR3aa: CSGWRGHNEQFF
CDR3nt: TGCAGTGGTTGGAGAGGACACAATGAGCAGTTCTTC

d_gene: -
j_gene: TRBJ1-2
v_gene: TRBV5-1
abundance: -
CDR3aa: CASSLRALENGYTF
CDR3nt: TGCGCCAGCAGCTTGAGAGCCCTGGAAAATGGCTACACCTTC

d_gene: -
j_gene: TRBJ2-3
v_gene: TRBV4-3
abundance: -
CDR3aa: CASSLWPITDTQYF
CDR3nt: TGCGCCAGCAGCCTCTGGCCTATCACAGATACGCAGTATTTT

d_gene: -
j_gene: TRBJ2-1
v_gene: TRBV3-1
abundance: many
CDR3aa: CASSATGSSYNEQFF
CDR3nt: TGTGCCAGCAGCGCAACAGGGAGCTCCTACAATGAGCAGTTCTTC

d_gene: -
j_gene: TRBJ1-5
v_gene: TRBV5-1
abundance: few
CDR3aa: CASSLTGMDHQPQHF
CDR3nt: TGCGCCAGCAGCTTGACAGGGATGGACCATCAGCCCCAGCATTTT

d_gene: -
j_gene: TRBJ2-2
v_gene: TRBV28
abundance: many
CDR3aa: CASSTPTGELFF
CDR3nt: TGTGCCAGCAGTACTCCCACCGGGGAGCTGTTTTTT

d_gene: -
j_gene: TRBJ2-4
v_gene: TRBV5-5
abundance: -
CDR3aa: CASSLGAVGNIQYF
CDR3nt: TGTGCCAGCAGCTTGGGGGCGGTGGGAAACATTCAGTACTTC

d_gene: -
j_gene: TRBJ1-2
v_gene: TRBV24-1
abundance: few
CDR3aa: CATSDFRRGYTF
CDR3nt: TGTGCCACCAGTGATTTCCGAAGGGGCTACACCTTC

d_gene: -
j_gene: TRBJ1-1
v_gene: TRBV7-8
abundance: -
CDR3aa: CASSRGYEAFF
CDR3nt: TGTGCCAGCAGCCGAGGGTATGAAGCTTTCTTT

d_gene: TRBD2
j_gene: TRBJ2-1
v_gene: TRBV10-3
abundance: few
CDR3aa: CAISVAGGPQFF
CDR3nt: TGTGCCATCAGTGTTGCGGGGGGGCCCCAGTTCTTC

d_gene: -
j_gene: TRBJ1-3
v_gene: TRBV13
abundance: few
CDR3aa: CASSYGRIYSGNTIYF
CDR3nt: TGTGCCAGCAGCTATGGACGGATTTACTCTGGAAACACCATATATTTT

d_gene: -
j_gene: TRBJ2-7
v_gene: TRBV2
abundance: few
CDR3aa: CASSEVTIQGHSYEQYF
CDR3nt: TGTGCCAGCAGTGAAGTAACCATTCAGGGACATTCCTACGAGCAGTACTTC

d_gene: -
j_gene: TRBJ1-1
v_gene: TRBV20-1
abundance: -
CDR3aa: CSARVAGRGGNTEAFF
CDR3nt: TGCAGTGCTAGAGTTGCGGGAAGAGGAGGGAACACTGAAGCTTTCTTT

d_gene: -
j_gene: TRBJ2-3
v_gene: TRBV6-5
abundance: -
CDR3aa: CASAMGARDTQYF
CDR3nt: TGTGCCAGTGCGATGGGGGCCAGAGATACGCAGTATTTT

d_gene: -
j_gene: TRBJ1-4
v_gene: TRBV5-1
abundance: -
CDR3aa: CASSLEASGEKLFF
CDR3nt: TGCGCCAGCAGCTTAGAAGCCTCTGGTGAAAAACTGTTTTTT

d_gene: -
j_gene: TRBJ2-2
v_gene: TRBV6-6
abundance: few
CDR3aa: CASTPSETGHGVGELFF
CDR3nt: TGTGCCAGCACCCCCAGCGAGACCGGCCATGGGGTCGGGGAGCTGTTTTTT